Described below is a single TCR beta chain sequence and its context. The target of this receptor is not known. There are no base qualities to consult, and no much larger clone falls within one base. The data derive from a study of blood T cell repertoires in COVID-19 (dated by TCRdb to about 2020). Notes on the research overall: Samples from collaborators originated in the United States, Italy and Spain and spanned both the acute and convalescent phases of COVID-19. The prospective study material was composed of cDNA or gDNA derived from T cells, B-cell-depleted T cells, or PBMCs. Deeply sampled blood TCRbeta repertoires from subjects exposed to, actively infected with, or recovered from COVID-19 were included in the dataset. The repertoires were released in a freely available public database intended as a resource for research on the immune response to SARS-CoV-2. The samples were drawn from two sources: the first 160 participants of the ongoing ImmuneRACE study, and 1,000 to 1,500 subjects contributed by 6 global collaborators. A de-identified subject ID, COVID-19 status, age in years and sex were almost always included in the sample metadata. Where available, HLA class I and class II types were obtained from metadata supplied by the sample provider rather than from assay-based typing.

The immunoSEQ Assay, a bias-controlled multiplex PCR, was used to amplify TCRbeta CDR3 regions from genomic DNA. Regarding the original processing steps: The number of nucleated cells in each sample was estimated from the amplification of reference gene primers within the assay. Sequence reads were collapsed and filtered to measure the absolute abundance of every unique TCRbeta CDR3 rearrangement. For each sample, productive Simpson clonality was calculated as the square root of Simpson's diversity index over productive rearrangements. The clones in this table, taken by TCRdb from immuneACCESS, are in-frame only. Not every clone is retained; where verified, under half of the shortfall comes from an unresolved V gene, and the cause of the rest is unknown. That table supplies the V and J calls and clone size; D and trimming were determined from the DNA. Recorded for this sample are over 55,000 clones; 65% to 90% of them occurred a single time. The ten largest clones capture 10% of the sample.

One collaborating source in Seattle enrolled patients during active infection and followed them longitudinally through the course of disease. Collaborating institutions collected whole blood in K2EDTA tubes following their own protocols. For TCRbeta analysis, collaborators shipped samples as frozen whole blood, isolated PBMCs, or DNA extracted from either of those sample types. What the study reported, not specific to this receptor: How much clinical and demographic metadata was included differed by source and by participant, and the metadata was provided uncurated.

V and J lose 3 bases and 1 base, and a span of 11 bases separates them. Its CDR3 holds 15 amino acids, cysteine through phenylalanine. Solely the CDR3 DNA is kept, with 45 bases framed from the first base. The germline V gene specifies MDHEN as CDR1 and SYDVKM as CDR2. The chain is assembled from TRBV28 and TRBJ2-3, with the D gene too uncertain to name. Sequencing input: peripheral blood. The TCR originated in a man between 50 and 59 years old with COVID-19, enrolled during active disease. The CDR3 in this case is CASSLSAGGTDTQYF. The sequence in DNA is TGTGCCAGCAGTTTGTCGGCAGGCGGCACAGATACGCAGTATTTT.